The T cell receptor (beta chain) under discussion was sequenced for a study of blood T cell repertoires in COVID-19. About the research overall: Sites in the United States, Italy and Spain provided acute and convalescent COVID-19 samples.

Adults between roughly 18 and 100 years of age took part from approximately 24 US areas. V lost 1 base and J 8 bases, leaving 14 bases between the germline ends. Germline V lookup: CDR1 MGHRA, CDR2 YSYEKL. The CDR3 sequence is 14 residues long. In the original workflow: From reference gene primer amplification, estimates of nucleated cell counts were derived. Method: immunoSEQ multiplex PCR; TCRdb's copy keeps in-frame clones and lacks some. V and J calls and clone size are as listed in that table; D and trimming were resolved from the DNA. Of a few hundred thousand clones in the sample, 80% to 90% were seen once. This clone turned up a few times.

The source is a woman between 45 and 60 years old who had recovered from COVID-19. Sequenced: PBMCs or T cells enriched from blood (not recorded which). This chain links TRBV4-1 with TRBJ1-2; D may be TRBD1 (6 bases). This chain's CDR3 is CASSQGAGAGGYTF. The CDR3 region has the DNA TGCGCCAGCAGCCAAGGGGCGGGGGCAGGAGGCTACACCTTC.